The 2 T cell receptor beta chains reported below all come from one sample, sequenced in a study of blood T cell repertoires in COVID-19. The repertoire was sequenced with immunoSEQ multiplex PCR; TCRdb's copy has only in-frame clones and lacks some. The sample lists roughly 250,000 clones, around 83% seen once, with around 12% in the top ten. Sequenced sample: peripheral blood. These receptors were collected from a woman aged 55-69 years with active or convalescent COVID-19.

This chain joins TRBV6-1 and TRBJ1-6; 8 bases fit TRBD1. Per germline, CDR1 MNHNS and CDR2 SASEGT. The length of the CDR3 is 15 residues. V dropped 3 bases and J dropped 6; count of bases not matched to a gene: 4. CDR3 protein: CASSDGGQGNSPLHF. CDR3 bases: TGTGCCAGCAGTGACGGAGGACAGGGTAATTCACCCCTCCACTTT.

The chain carries TRBV6-5 and TRBJ2-7, with a possible D match to TRBD1 (5 bases). The V and J ends lost 5 bases and 3 bases respectively, with 14 bases between them. CDR3 length: 14 residues. CDR1 is MNHEY and CDR2 is SVGAGI in the germline V gene. The CDR3 DNA follows: TGTGCCAGCAGTAGGGGCGGTCAGATCTACGAGCAGTACTTC. Amino acids: CASSRGGQIYEQYF.